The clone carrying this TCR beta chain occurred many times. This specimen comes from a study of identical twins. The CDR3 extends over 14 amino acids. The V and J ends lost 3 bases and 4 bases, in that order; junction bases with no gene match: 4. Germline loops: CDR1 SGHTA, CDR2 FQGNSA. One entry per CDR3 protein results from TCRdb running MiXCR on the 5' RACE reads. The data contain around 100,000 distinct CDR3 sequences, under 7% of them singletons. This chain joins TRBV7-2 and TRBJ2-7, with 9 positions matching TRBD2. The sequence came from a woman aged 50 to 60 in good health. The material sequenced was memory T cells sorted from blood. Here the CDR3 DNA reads TGTGCCAGCAGCTTGAGTAGCGGGAGTTACGAGCAGTACTTC. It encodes CASSLSSGSYEQYF.